This T cell receptor beta chain was captured by sequencing in a study of T cell responses to AZD1222 COVID-19 vaccine. General study results and limits: Two AZD1222 administrations were followed by greater Spike-specific TCR breadth and depth.

The V end was cut by 1 base, the J end by 1 base, with 8 bases between. This CDR3 has 14 residues. Germline CDR1 is LGHDT and CDR2 is YNNKEL (reference sequence). Sequencing used immunoSEQ multiplex PCR; TCRdb keeps in-frame clones, though not all of them. The sample lists some 150,000 clones; 80% to 90% were seen once. This clone is a singleton in its sample. Its antigen remains unidentified. The specimen comprised peripheral blood, sampled after recovery from COVID-19. This sequence originates from an adult who had recovered from COVID-19. The V gene is TRBV3-1 (or the pseudogene TRBV3-2), the J gene TRBJ2-7; D is possibly TRBD1 (5 bases). The CDR3 DNA follows: TGTGCCAGCAGCCAAGCAGGACAATCCTACGAGCAGTACTTC. As protein: CASSQAGQSYEQYF.